One T cell receptor (beta chain) is described in this entry. These data originate in a study of OX40 agonist ivuxolimab in advanced cancers. CDR1 is MNHNS, CDR2 SASEGT, per germline. The CDR3 loop spans 15 amino acids. The V segment lost 3 bases and the J segment 6 bases; nucleotides outside the gene matches: 8. The protocol was immunoSEQ multiplex PCR, while the TCRdb copy is restricted to in-frame clones and leaves out a portion. The repertoire consists of approximately 60,000 clones, with around 86% occurring once and the leading ten covering approximately 0.39%. Sequencing was performed on CD4+ or CD8+ T cells sorted from blood, taken in a trial of the OX40 agonist ivuxolimab. The TCR originated in an adult with an advanced solid tumor such as melanoma, head and neck, liver or kidney cancer. The chain has TRBV6-1 and TRBJ2-3, with 8 bases aligning to TRBD2. The CDR3 DNA reads as TGTGCCAGCAGTGACCCAAGGACTAGCAGGGATACGCAGTATTTT. Amino acid sequence: CASSDPRTSRDTQYF.